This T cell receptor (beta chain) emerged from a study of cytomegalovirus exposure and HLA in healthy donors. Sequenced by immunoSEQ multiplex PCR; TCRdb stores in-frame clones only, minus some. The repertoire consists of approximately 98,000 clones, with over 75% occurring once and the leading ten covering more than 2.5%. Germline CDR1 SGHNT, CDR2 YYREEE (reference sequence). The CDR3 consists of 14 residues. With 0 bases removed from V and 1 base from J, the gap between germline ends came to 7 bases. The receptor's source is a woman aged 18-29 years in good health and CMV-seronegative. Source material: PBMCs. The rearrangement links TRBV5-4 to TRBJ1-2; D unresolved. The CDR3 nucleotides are TGTGCCAGCAGCTTGGAGCGGGATAACTATGGCTACACCTTC. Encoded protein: CASSLERDNYGYTF.